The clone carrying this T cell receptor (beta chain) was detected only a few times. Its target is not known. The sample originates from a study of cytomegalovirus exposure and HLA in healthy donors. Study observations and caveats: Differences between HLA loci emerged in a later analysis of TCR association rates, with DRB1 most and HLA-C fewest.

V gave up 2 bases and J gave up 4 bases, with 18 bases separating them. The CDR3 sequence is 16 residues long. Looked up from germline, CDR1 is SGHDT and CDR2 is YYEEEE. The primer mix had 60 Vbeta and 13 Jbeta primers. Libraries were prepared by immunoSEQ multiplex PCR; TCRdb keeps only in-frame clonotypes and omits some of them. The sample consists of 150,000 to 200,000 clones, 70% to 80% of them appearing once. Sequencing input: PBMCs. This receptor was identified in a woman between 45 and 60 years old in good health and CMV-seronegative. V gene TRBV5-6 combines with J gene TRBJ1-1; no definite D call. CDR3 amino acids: CASSFYRLQGSTEAFF. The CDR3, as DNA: TGTGCCAGCAGCTTTTACAGACTACAAGGGAGCACTGAAGCTTTCTTT.